Below are 21 T cell receptor beta chains sequenced from a single sample in a study of T cell repertoires in aging, cancer and after chemotherapy. TRB rearrangements spanning V, D and J were amplified using mixed TRB-A/B primers. TCRdb independently ran MiXCR on the multiplex PCR reads; one entry per CDR3 protein. The profile shows some 810 distinct CDR3 sequences, around a quarter of them singletons. Amplification of TCR beta used genomic DNA extracted from peripheral blood. Sequenced: blood. These receptors were obtained from a human donor with a blood cancer.

In this sample, this clonotype is large. J is TRBJ2-1 and V is TRBV19, with 9 bases aligning to TRBD2. V lost 3 bases and J lost 3; bases outside the gene matches: 6. This CDR3 region has 16 residues. Germline V gives CDR1 LNHDA, CDR2 SQIVND (reference sequence). In DNA, the CDR3 is TGTGCCAGTAGTATGTGGGGGACTAGCAGCTACAATGAGCAGTTCTTC. Its protein is CASSMWGTSSYNEQFF.

This clonotype appeared a few times. This rearrangement joins TRBV7-3 to TRBJ2-5; D not certain. Trimming pared 4 bases from V and 4 bases from J, leaving 16 bases between. Germline CDR1 and CDR2: SGHTA and FQGTGA. The CDR3 has 15 amino acids. The CDR3 sequence is CASSSSAAPRETQYF. The CDR3 DNA reads TGTGCCAGCAGCTCCTCGGCGGCCCCGAGAGAGACCCAGTACTTC.

This clonotype is labeled medium-sized. The chain joins TRBV19 to TRBJ2-7; D is unresolved. The CDR3 is 15 residues long. Germline values: CDR1 LNHDA, CDR2 SQIVND (reference sequence). With 5 bases removed from V and 0 bases from J, the gap between germline ends came to 14 bases. The CDR3 nucleotides are TGTGCCAGTAGTGTGGCCTTCGACGGCTCCTACGAGCAGTACTTC. Translating gives CASSVAFDGSYEQYF.

Comment on this clonotype: It may be a read error: a sequence one base away is much more abundant. V is TRBV4-1 and J is TRBJ2-5; D is ambiguous. The CDR3 loop spans 12 amino acids. Germline V gives CDR1 MGHRA, CDR2 YSYEKL. DNA of the CDR3: TGCGCCAGCAGCCACTCTGAAGAGACCGAGTACTTC. Translation: CASSHSEETEYF.

Details on this clonotype: A much larger clone lies one base from this, so it may be a read error. The genes are TRBV7-9 and TRBJ2-5; the D call may be TRBD1 or TRBD2 (5 bases each). The CDR3 spans 14 residues. The germline V gene has CDR1 SEHNR and CDR2 FQNEAQ (reference sequence). The germline V and J ends were trimmed by 5 bases and 2 bases, with 12 bases remaining between them. This CDR3 is CASSPRWGQETQYF. The CDR3 region has the DNA TGTGCCAGCAGCCCCAGGTGGGGGCAAGAGACCCAGTACTTC.

By sample share, this clonotype is medium-sized. The chain uses TRBV28 and TRBJ2-1, with D perhaps matching TRBD2 (5 bases). Germline assignment: CDR1 MDHEN and CDR2 SYDVKM. Trimming cost V 0 bases and J 3 bases, with 21 bases left between them. The CDR3 has 19 amino acids. The CDR3 DNA is TGTGCCAGCAGTTTATGGACGGGATACACGACAAGGAACTACAATGAGCAGTTCTTC. This sequence encodes CASSLWTGYTTRNYNEQFF.

This clonotype showed up just a few times. The chain carries TRBV5-1 and TRBJ1-1, with D possibly TRBD1 on 5 matching bases. The germline gives CDR1 SGHRS, CDR2 YFSETQ. The CDR3 is made up of 12 amino acids. V was shortened by 0 bases and J by 11 bases, with 11 bases between the two germline ends. The CDR3 loop is CASSLEGVDAFF. DNA for the CDR3: TGCGCCAGCAGCTTGGAAGGGGTGGATGCTTTCTTT.

This clonotype is classed as medium-sized. CDR3: CASSATWGTQYF. In DNA, the CDR3 is TGTGCCAGCAGCGCAACCTGGGGTACGCAGTATTTT. The rearrangement links TRBV7-2 to TRBJ2-3; no definite D call. From germline, CDR1 is SGHTA and CDR2 FQGNSA. The length of the CDR3 is 12 residues. Trimming took 5 bases from V and 8 from J, leaving 11 bases between them.

This clonotype is labeled as medium-sized. The chain has TRBV28 and TRBJ2-5, with TRBD2 matching 7 bases. Germline CDR1 and CDR2: MDHEN and SYDVKM. J gave up 5 bases and V 0 bases, and 3 bases lay outside the gene matches. The CDR3 consists of 14 residues. The CDR3 bases are TGTGCCAGCAGTTTATGGGGAGGGGTTGAGACCCAGTACTTC. It encodes CASSLWGGVETQYF.

The rearrangement uses TRBV2 and TRBJ2-7; D call uncertain. V was cut by 2 bases and J by 1 base, with 9 bases left in between. Germline V gene lookup returns CDR1 SNHLY and CDR2 FYNNEI. The CDR3 totals 14 residues. In DNA form, the CDR3 reads TGTGCCAGCAGTGAAATCCTGGCTTCCTACGAGCAGTACTTC. Protein: CASSEILASYEQYF.

This clonotype is judged medium-sized. The chain links TRBV11-3 to TRBJ1-1; TRBD1 matches at 9 bases. Germline values: CDR1 SGHNT, CDR2 YENEEA. CDR3 size: 15 residues. V lost 4 bases to trimming and J lost 2 bases; unmatched junction nucleotides: 5. The CDR3, as DNA: TGTGCCAGCAGCTCAGGACAGGGGATAAACACTGAAGCTTTCTTT. Amino acid sequence: CASSSGQGINTEAFF.

The chain employs TRBV6-5 and TRBJ1-3, with D maybe TRBD1 (5 bases). Germline V lookup: CDR1 MNHEY, CDR2 SVGAGI. CDR3 length: 11 amino acids. Trimming left V 6 bases short and J 9 bases short, with 9 bases between. CDR3 in DNA: TGTGCCAGCAGACTCCAGGGCACCATATATTTT. Protein sequence: CASRLQGTIYF.

By share, this clonotype counts as large. V is TRBV19 and J is TRBJ2-7; 13 bases line up with TRBD2. CDR1 is LNHDA and CDR2 is SQIVND in the germline V gene (reference sequence). V dropped 4 bases and J dropped 5; count of bases not matched to a gene: 5. The CDR3 has 15 residues. CDR3 sequence reads: CASSTTSGRPHEQYF. For the CDR3, the DNA is TGTGCCAGTAGTACGACTAGCGGGAGGCCACACGAGCAGTACTTC.

This clonotype was seen only a few times. The chain links TRBV10-3 to TRBJ2-7; TRBD2 matches at 12 bases. Unmatched junction bases numbered 3, after V lost 6 bases and J lost 0 bases. Germline CDR1 reads ENHRY; CDR2 reads SYGVKD. The CDR3 runs 15 residues. CDR3 DNA: TGTGCCATCAGCGTGACTAGCGGGAGCTCCTACGAGCAGTACTTC. Amino acids: CAISVTSGSSYEQYF.

In its sample, this clonotype ranks as medium-sized. V and J are TRBV7-9 and TRBJ1-2, with 8 bases fitting TRBD1. From germline, CDR1 is SEHNR and CDR2 FQNEAQ (reference sequence). V was clipped by 5 bases and J by 5 bases; unmatched bases: 13. There are 16 residues in the CDR3. The CDR3, as DNA: TGTGCCAGCAGCGCAAGTGGGACAGGATTTCTTTATGGCTACACCTTC. It specifies CASSASGTGFLYGYTF.

Relative to its sample, this clonotype is large (0.1 to 1%). The V and J genes are TRBV6-2 or TRBV6-3 and TRBJ2-1; D is unclear. This CDR3 has 14 amino acids. Germline CDR1 and CDR2: MNHEY and SVGEGT. Trimming took 5 bases from V and 2 from J, leaving 10 bases between them. This CDR3 is CASSLETPYNEQFF. Here the CDR3 DNA reads TGTGCCAGCAGTCTGGAGACCCCCTACAATGAGCAGTTCTTC.

This clonotype was detected a few times. The V gene is TRBV4-1, the J gene TRBJ2-1; perhaps TRBD2 as D (5 bases). In germline, CDR1 is MGHRA, CDR2 YSYEKL. V lost 0 bases, J lost 8 bases, and 17 bases lay in between. The CDR3 totals 16 residues. DNA for the CDR3: TGCGCCAGCAGCCAAGAATTAGGTGGGAGTGGCTATGAGCAGTTCTTC. Encoded protein: CASSQELGGSGYEQFF.

V is TRBV7-2 and J is TRBJ1-1; D is perhaps TRBD1 (6 bases). The CDR3 is 13 residues long. Germline V lookup: CDR1 SGHTA, CDR2 FQGNSA. V was cut by 1 base and J by 8 bases, with 11 bases left in between. The CDR3 sequence is CASSLERRGEAFF. CDR3 DNA sequence: TGTGCCAGCAGCTTAGAGCGAAGGGGGGAAGCTTTCTTT.

In its sample, this clonotype ranks as large. The gene calls are TRBV15 and TRBJ2-1; D uncertain. Per the germline V gene, CDR1 is LNHNV and CDR2 is YYDKDF (reference sequence). V lost 1 base to trimming and J lost 8 bases, with 18 bases between them. The CDR3 consists of 16 residues. CDR3 residues: CATSRATPRALHEQFF. The CDR3 DNA is TGTGCCACCAGCAGAGCAACTCCTCGGGCCCTTCATGAGCAGTTCTTC.

V usage is TRBV9 and J usage is TRBJ2-7, with D unclear. Trimming removed 0 bases from V and 2 bases from J, with 9 bases in between. The CDR3 is 14 amino acids. Germline V gene sequence: CDR1 SGDLS, CDR2 YYNGEE. Written as DNA, the CDR3 is TGTGCCAGCAGCGTAGATGTTGGACCCTACGAGCAGTACTTC. Translation gives CASSVDVGPYEQYF.

This clonotype was counted a few times. The chain links TRBV20-1 to TRBJ2-3; 16 bases agree with TRBD2. The CDR3 sequence is 17 residues long. V shed 6 bases and J 5 bases; nucleotides not matched to a gene: 11. CDR1 is DFQATT and CDR2 is SNEGSKA in the germline V gene (reference sequence). In nucleotides, the CDR3 is TGCAGTGCGCGCGTACCGGGACTAGCGGGAGGGCTAGATACGCAGTATTTT. Its protein product is CSARVPGLAGGLDTQYF.